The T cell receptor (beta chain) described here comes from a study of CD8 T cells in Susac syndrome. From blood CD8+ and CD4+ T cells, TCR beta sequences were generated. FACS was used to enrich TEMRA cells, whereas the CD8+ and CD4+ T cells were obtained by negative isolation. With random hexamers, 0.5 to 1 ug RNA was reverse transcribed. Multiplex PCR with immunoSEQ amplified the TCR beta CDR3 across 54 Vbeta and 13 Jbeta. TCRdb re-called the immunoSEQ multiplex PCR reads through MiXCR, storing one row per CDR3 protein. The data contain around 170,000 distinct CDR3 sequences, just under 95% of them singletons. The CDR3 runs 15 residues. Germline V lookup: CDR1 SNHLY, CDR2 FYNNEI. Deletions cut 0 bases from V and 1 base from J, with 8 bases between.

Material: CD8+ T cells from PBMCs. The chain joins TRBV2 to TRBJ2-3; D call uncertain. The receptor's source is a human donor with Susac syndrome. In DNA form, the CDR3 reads TGTGCCAGCAGTGAAGCGCAACGGGGCACAGATACGCAGTATTTT. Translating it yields CASSEAQRGTDTQYF.